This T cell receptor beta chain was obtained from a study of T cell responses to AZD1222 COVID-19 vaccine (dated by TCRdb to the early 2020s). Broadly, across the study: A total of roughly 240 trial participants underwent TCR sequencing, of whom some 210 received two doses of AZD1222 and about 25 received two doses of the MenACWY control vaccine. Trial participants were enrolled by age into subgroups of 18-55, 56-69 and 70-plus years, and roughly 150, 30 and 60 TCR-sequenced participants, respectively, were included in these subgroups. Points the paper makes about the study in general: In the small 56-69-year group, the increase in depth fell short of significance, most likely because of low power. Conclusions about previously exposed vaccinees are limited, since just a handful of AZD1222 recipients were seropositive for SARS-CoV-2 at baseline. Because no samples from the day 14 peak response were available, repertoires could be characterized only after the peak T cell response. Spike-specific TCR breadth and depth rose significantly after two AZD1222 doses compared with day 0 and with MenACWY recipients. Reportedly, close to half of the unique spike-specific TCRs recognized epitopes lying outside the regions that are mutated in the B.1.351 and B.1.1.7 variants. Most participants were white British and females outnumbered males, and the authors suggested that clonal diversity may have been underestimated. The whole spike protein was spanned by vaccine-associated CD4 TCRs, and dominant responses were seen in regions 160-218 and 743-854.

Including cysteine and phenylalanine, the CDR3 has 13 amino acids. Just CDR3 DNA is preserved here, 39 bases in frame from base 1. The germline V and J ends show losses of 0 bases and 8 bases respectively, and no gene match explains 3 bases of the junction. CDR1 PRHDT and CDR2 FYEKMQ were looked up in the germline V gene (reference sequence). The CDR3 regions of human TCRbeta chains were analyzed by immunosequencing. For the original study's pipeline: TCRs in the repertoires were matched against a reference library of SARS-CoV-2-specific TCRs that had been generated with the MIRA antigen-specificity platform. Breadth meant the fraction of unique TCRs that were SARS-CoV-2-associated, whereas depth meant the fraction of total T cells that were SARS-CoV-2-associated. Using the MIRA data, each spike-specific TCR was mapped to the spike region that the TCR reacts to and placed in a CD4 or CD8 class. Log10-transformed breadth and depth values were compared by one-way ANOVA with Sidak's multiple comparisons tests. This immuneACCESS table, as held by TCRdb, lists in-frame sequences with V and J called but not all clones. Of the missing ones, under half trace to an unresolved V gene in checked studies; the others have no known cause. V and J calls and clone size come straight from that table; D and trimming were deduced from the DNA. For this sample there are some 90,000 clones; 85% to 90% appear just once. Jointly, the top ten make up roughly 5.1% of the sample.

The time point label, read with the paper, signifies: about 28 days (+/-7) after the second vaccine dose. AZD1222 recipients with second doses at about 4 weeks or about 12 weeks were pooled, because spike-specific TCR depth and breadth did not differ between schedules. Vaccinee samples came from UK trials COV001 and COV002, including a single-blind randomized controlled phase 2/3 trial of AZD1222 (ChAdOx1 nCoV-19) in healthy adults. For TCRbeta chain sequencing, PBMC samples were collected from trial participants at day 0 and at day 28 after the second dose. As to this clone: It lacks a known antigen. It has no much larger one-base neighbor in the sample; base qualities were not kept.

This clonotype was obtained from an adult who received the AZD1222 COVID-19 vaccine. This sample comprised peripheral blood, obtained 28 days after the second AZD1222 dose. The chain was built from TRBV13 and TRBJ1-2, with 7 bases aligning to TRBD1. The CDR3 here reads CASSLGQGYGYTF. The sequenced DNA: TGTGCCAGCAGCTTAGGACAGGGGTACGGCTACACCTTC. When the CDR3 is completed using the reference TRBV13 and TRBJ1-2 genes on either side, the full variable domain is AAGVIQSPRHLIKEKRETATLKCYPIPRHDTVYWYQQGPGQDPQFLISFYEKMQSDKGSIPDRFSAQQFSDYHSELNMSSLELGDSALYFCASSLGQGYGYTFGSGTRLTVV.